This passage covers 23 T cell receptor beta chains from one sample sequenced in a study of blood T cell repertoires in COVID-19. The repertoire was sequenced with immunoSEQ multiplex PCR; TCRdb's copy has only in-frame clones and lacks some. The sample lists about 200,000 clones, approximately 81% occurring once. The sample taken for sequencing was peripheral blood. Every receptor here comes from a woman older than 75 with acute or convalescent COVID-19.

This clone occurred once. The J gene is TRBJ1-1, the V gene TRBV3-1 (or the pseudogene TRBV3-2); D gene unclear. This CDR3 has 14 residues. From germline, CDR1 is LGHDT and CDR2 YNNKEL (reference sequence). With 0 bases removed from V and 3 bases from J, the gap between germline ends came to 8 bases. CDR3 in amino acids: CASSQESVHTEAFF. In nucleotides, the CDR3 is TGTGCCAGCAGCCAAGAGTCGGTTCACACTGAAGCTTTCTTT.

The V and J genes are TRBV27 and TRBJ1-5; D not resolved. The V end lost 5 bases, the J end lost 1 base, and 15 bases lay between the germline ends. Germline V CDR1 and CDR2: MNHEY, SMNVEV (reference sequence). The CDR3 covers 16 residues. The CDR3 nucleotides are TGTGCCAGCAGTCCCGAGGGTGGTTGGAGCAATCAGCCCCAGCATTTT. It is translated as CASSPEGGWSNQPQHF.

The chain carries TRBV4-2 and TRBJ2-7; 15 bases map to TRBD2. Looked up from germline, CDR1 is LGHNA and CDR2 is YNFKEQ. Losses at the gene ends were 1 base for V and 5 bases for J; bases not matched to a gene: 9. The CDR3 extends over 18 amino acids. This CDR3 is CASSQGLPGLAGGHEQYF. CDR3 nucleotides: TGTGCCAGCAGCCAAGGGCTTCCGGGACTAGCGGGAGGCCACGAGCAGTACTTC.

This clone showed up many times. This sequence joins TRBV5-8 and TRBJ2-7; a possible D gene is TRBD2 (6 bases). Germline values: CDR1 SGHTS, CDR2 YDEGEE. The ends were cut back, 3 bases at V and 6 bases at J, with 13 bases in the middle. This CDR3 has 13 amino acids. The CDR3 DNA sequence: TGTGCCAGCAGCTCGGAACTAGCTCCCGAGCAGTACTTC. Translating gives CASSSELAPEQYF.

V is TRBV3-1 (or the pseudogene TRBV3-2) and J is TRBJ1-1; D possibly corresponds to TRBD1 (5 bases). Germline V gene sequence: CDR1 LGHDT, CDR2 YNNKEL (reference sequence). V shed 2 bases and J shed 2 bases, with 15 bases lying between them. This CDR3 spans 16 amino acids. CDR3 bases: TGTGCCAGCAGCCAAACCTCTTCGGGGGAAAACACTGAAGCTTTCTTT. This codes for CASSQTSSGENTEAFF.

The gene calls are TRBV21-1 and TRBJ2-7; no check of the table's D call, TRBD2, against the DNA was made. TRBV21-1 is termed a pseudogene. CDR3 size: 14 residues. CDR3 coding DNA: TGTGCCAGCAGCACCGGACTCAGCCCCCACGAGCAGTACTTC. Its protein product is CASSTGLSPHEQYF.

This chain connects TRBV29-1 to TRBJ2-1; D is unresolved. The germline gives CDR1 SQVTM, CDR2 ANQGSEA. The CDR3 totals 10 residues. The CDR3 protein is CTAGHNEQFF. The CDR3 DNA is TGCACGGCAGGCCACAATGAGCAGTTCTTC.

The chain carries TRBV11-3 and TRBJ2-1; 8 bases match TRBD2. The CDR3 contains 16 residues. J lost 4 bases, V lost 4 bases, and 9 bases had no gene match. Germline V gene data show CDR1 as SGHNT and CDR2 as YENEEA. CDR3: CASSSRGGATYNEQFF. CDR3 nucleotides: TGTGCCAGCAGCTCCCGGGGGGGGGCAACTTACAATGAGCAGTTCTTC.

This chain uses TRBV7-2 with TRBJ1-2; maybe TRBD1 (6 bases). Trimming stripped 5 bases from V and 8 bases from J, with 18 bases between. Germline CDR1 SGHTA, CDR2 FQGNSA. The CDR3 runs 14 residues. The CDR3 is CASSVGQPSAGYTF. The CDR3 DNA follows: TGTGCCAGCAGCGTGGGACAACCTTCGGCCGGCTACACCTTC. Together with reference TRBV7-2 and TRBJ1-2, the CDR3 gives the full variable domain: GAGVSQSPSNKVTEKGKDVELRCDPISGHTALYWYRQSLGQGLEFLIYFQGNSAPDKSGLPSDRFSAERTGGSVSTLTIQRTQQEDSAVYLCASSVGQPSAGYTFGSGTRLTVV.

This chain connects TRBV9 to TRBJ2-2; D gene ambiguous. The CDR3 spans 13 residues. The germline V gene has CDR1 SGDLS and CDR2 YYNGEE. The ends were cut back, 3 bases at V and 4 bases at J, with 7 bases in the middle. CDR3 residues: CASSARPTGELFF. The DNA for the CDR3 is TGTGCCAGCAGCGCTAGACCCACCGGGGAGCTGTTTTTT.

This rearrangement joins TRBV19 to TRBJ1-4; no reliable D call. V shed 3 bases and J shed 4 bases, with 12 bases lying between them. The CDR3 consists of 15 residues. CDR1 LNHDA and CDR2 SQIVND come from the germline V gene (reference sequence). DNA of the CDR3: TGTGCCAGTAGTATTGGGCAGGCTGTTAATGAAAAACTGTTTTTT. As protein: CASSIGQAVNEKLFF.

The chain joins TRBV5-5 to TRBJ2-2, with a weak D call TRBD2 (5 bases). There are 14 residues in the CDR3. Trimming cost V 4 bases and J 5 bases, with 12 bases left between them. Germline CDR1 SGHKS, CDR2 YYEKEE (reference sequence). The CDR3 loop is CASSPRSGTGELFF. In DNA form, the CDR3 reads TGTGCCAGCAGCCCCAGATCGGGGACCGGGGAGCTGTTTTTT.

The genes are TRBV29-1 and TRBJ1-5, with a weak D call TRBD1 (5 bases). Germline loops: CDR1 SQVTM, CDR2 ANQGSEA. Trimming cost V 7 bases and J 5 bases, with 15 bases left between them. The CDR3 contains 13 residues. CDR3 sequence: CSGGGGGDQPQHF. CDR3 nucleotides: TGCAGCGGGGGGGGAGGAGGTGATCAGCCCCAGCATTTT.

CDR3 sequence: CASSPKGAQSGNTIYF. The CDR3 coding sequence is TGTGCCAGCAGCCCAAAGGGGGCTCAATCTGGAAACACCATATATTTT. The chain combines TRBV9 with TRBJ1-3; 7 bases line up with TRBD1. The CDR3 has 16 residues. Germline V lookup: CDR1 SGDLS, CDR2 YYNGEE. Unmatched junction bases numbered 8, after V lost 4 bases and J lost 1 base. Using reference TRBV9 and TRBJ1-3 for the parts outside the CDR3, the full variable domain is DSGVTQTPKHLITATGQRVTLRCSPRSGDLSVYWYQQSLDQGLQFLIQYYNGEERAKGNILERFSAQQFPDLHSELNLSSLELGDSALYFCASSPKGAQSGNTIYFGEGSWLTVV.

This chain joins TRBV30 and TRBJ2-2; 11 nucleotides align to TRBD2. This CDR3 has 18 amino acids. The V gene's germline CDR1 is GTSNPN and CDR2 SVGIG (reference sequence). After removal of 1 base from V and 0 bases from J, the junction contained 7 bases not matched to a gene. The CDR3 bases are TGTGCCTGGAGTGGATTACTAGCGGGGGACGCGAACACCGGGGAGCTGTTTTTT. Protein product: CAWSGLLAGDANTGELFF. The full variable domain, rest sourced from reference TRBV30 and TRBJ2-2, is SQTIHQWPATLVQPVGSPLSLECTVEGTSNPNLYWYRQAAGRGLQLLFYSVGIGQISSEVPQNLSASRPQDRQFILSSKKLLLSDSGFYLCAWSGLLAGDANTGELFFGEGSRLTVL.

This clone was counted once. The CDR3 coding sequence is TGTGCCATCAGTGAAGGGGGGGCCTCTAGAAGTGGCTACACCTTC. This sequence encodes CAISEGGASRSGYTF. V usage is TRBV10-3 and J usage is TRBJ1-2, with TRBD1 as a possible D gene (6 bases). V lost 3 bases and J 7 bases, leaving 18 bases between the germline ends. Germline V gene sequence: CDR1 ENHRY, CDR2 SYGVKD. The CDR3 totals 15 residues.

This clone was observed once. The chain combines TRBV6-5 with TRBJ1-5, with a tentative D call TRBD1 (5 bases). CDR1 is MNHEY and CDR2 is SVGAGI in the germline V gene. This CDR3 is built from 14 residues. The V end was cut by 8 bases, the J end by 6 bases, with 17 bases between. CDR3 in amino acids: CASSVRQPSQPQHF. As DNA, the CDR3 is TGTGCCAGCTCCGTTCGACAGCCGAGTCAGCCCCAGCATTTT.

This chain uses TRBV10-2 with TRBJ2-5; 9 nucleotides match TRBD2. Trimming at V came to 4 bases and at J to 4 bases, leaving 7 bases not matched to a gene. The CDR3 length is 15 residues. Germline CDR1 WSHSY, CDR2 SAAADI. CDR3 sequence: CASSGTTAGGETQYF. CDR3 DNA sequence: TGCGCCAGCAGTGGGACCACAGCGGGAGGAGAGACCCAGTACTTC.

This chain connects TRBV7-9 to TRBJ1-5; possible D gene TRBD1, 5 bases. V gave up 1 base and J gave up 4 bases, with 11 bases separating them. From germline, CDR1 is SEHNR and CDR2 FQNEAQ (reference sequence). The CDR3 consists of 15 residues. CDR3 coding DNA: TGTGCCAGCAGCTTAGGGGGCAGTACAAATCAGCCCCAGCATTTT. Its protein product is CASSLGGSTNQPQHF.

The V gene is TRBV11-2, the J gene TRBJ2-7, with 12 bases lining up with TRBD2. The length of the CDR3 is 16 residues. The junction had 7 bases not matched to a gene; V was cut back by 1 base and J by 6 bases. The V gene's germline CDR1 is SGHAT and CDR2 FQNNGV. CDR3 sequence reads: CASSLGWTSGASEQYF. The CDR3 DNA follows: TGTGCCAGCAGCTTAGGATGGACTAGCGGGGCTTCCGAGCAGTACTTC.

J is TRBJ2-3 and V is TRBV21-1; the table's TRBD1 call for D was not verified on the DNA. TRBV21-1 is annotated as a pseudogene. The CDR3 is 14 residues long. CDR3 DNA: TGTGCCAGCAGCAAAGCTCAGAGCACAGATACGCAGTATTTT. Translated, it gives CASSKAQSTDTQYF.

V usage is TRBV11-2 and J usage is TRBJ1-2; weak D call: TRBD1 (5 bases). CDR3 length equals 14 residues. V dropped 5 bases and J dropped 8 bases, with 18 bases sitting between them. CDR1 and CDR2 from the germline V gene are SGHAT and FQNNGV. This chain's CDR3 is CASSPQGRFEGYTF. Written as DNA, the CDR3 is TGTGCCAGCAGCCCCCAGGGCCGCTTTGAGGGCTACACCTTC. Based on the CDR3 plus reference TRBV11-2 and TRBJ1-2, the full variable domain is EAGVAQSPRYKIIEKRQSVAFWCNPISGHATLYWYQQILGQGPKLLIQFQNNGVVDDSQLPKDRFSAERLKGVDSTLKIQPAKLEDSAVYLCASSPQGRFEGYTFGSGTRLTVV.

The chain has TRBV7-9 and TRBJ2-1; 7 positions match TRBD1. V lost 3 bases to trimming and J lost 4 bases; unmatched junction nucleotides: 3. This CDR3 is built from 14 residues. Looked up from germline, CDR1 is SEHNR and CDR2 is FQNEAQ (reference sequence). The CDR3 loop reads CASSFGTAYNEQFF. CDR3 coding DNA: TGTGCCAGCAGCTTCGGGACAGCATACAATGAGCAGTTCTTC.